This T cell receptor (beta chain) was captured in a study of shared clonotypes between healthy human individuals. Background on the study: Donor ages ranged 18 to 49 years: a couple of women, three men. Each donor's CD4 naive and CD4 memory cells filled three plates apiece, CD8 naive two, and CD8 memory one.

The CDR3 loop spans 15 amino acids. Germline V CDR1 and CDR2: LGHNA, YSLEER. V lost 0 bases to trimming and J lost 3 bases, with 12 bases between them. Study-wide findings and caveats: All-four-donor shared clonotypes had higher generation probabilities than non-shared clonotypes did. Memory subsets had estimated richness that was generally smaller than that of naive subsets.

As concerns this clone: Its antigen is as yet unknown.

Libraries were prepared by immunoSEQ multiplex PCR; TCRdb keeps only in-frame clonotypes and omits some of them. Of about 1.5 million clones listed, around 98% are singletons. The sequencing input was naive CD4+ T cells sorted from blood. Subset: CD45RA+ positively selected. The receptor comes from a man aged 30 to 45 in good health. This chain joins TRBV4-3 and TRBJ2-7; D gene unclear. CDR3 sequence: CASSQDMASNYEQYF. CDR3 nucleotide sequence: TGCGCCAGCAGCCAAGATATGGCGTCCAACTACGAGCAGTACTTC.